One and the same sample provided the 10 T cell receptor beta chains below, sequenced in a study of blood T cell repertoires in COVID-19. Assay used: immunoSEQ multiplex PCR; TCRdb lists only in-frame clones, some missing. This table has around 450,000 clones, 87% appearing once. The sequenced sample consisted of PBMCs or T cells enriched from blood (not recorded which). Receptor source: a woman aged 18-29 years with acute COVID-19.

The CDR3 protein is CANRQGGGYGYTF. The CDR3 coding sequence is TGTGCCAACAGACAGGGTGGGGGCTATGGCTACACCTTC. The chain uses TRBV2 and TRBJ1-2; 7 nucleotides line up with TRBD1. This CDR3 is built from 13 residues. Germline CDR1 and CDR2: SNHLY and FYNNEI. The junction had 9 bases not matched to a gene; V was cut back by 10 bases and J by 4 bases.

The chain combines TRBV7-8 with TRBJ2-7; D gene uncertain. CDR3 length equals 13 residues. From germline, CDR1 is SGHVS and CDR2 FQNEAQ. Trimming pared 9 bases from V and 0 bases from J, leaving 12 bases between. The CDR3 here is CASRHRSSYEQYF. DNA of the CDR3: TGTGCCAGTCGGCACCGGAGCTCCTACGAGCAGTACTTC.

The rearrangement uses TRBV9 and TRBJ1-2, with D maybe TRBD1 (5 bases). In germline, CDR1 is SGDLS, CDR2 YYNGEE. V dropped 4 bases and J dropped 7 bases, with 11 bases sitting between them. CDR3 length: 12 amino acids. In DNA form, the CDR3 reads TGTGCCAGCAGCCGCAGGGAGGGTGGCTACACCTTC. Amino acid sequence: CASSRREGGYTF.

This chain joins TRBV5-1 and TRBJ2-2, with no clear D. Germline CDR1 and CDR2: SGHRS and YFSETQ. CDR3 length: 14 residues. Trimming took 3 bases from V and 4 from J, leaving 10 bases between them. CDR3 coding DNA: TGCGCCAGCAGCTCAGACCCAGGCACCGGGGAGCTGTTTTTT. It codes for CASSSDPGTGELFF.

The chain uses TRBV4-1 and TRBJ1-2; D is perhaps TRBD1 (6 bases). Germline assignment: CDR1 MGHRA and CDR2 YSYEKL. The CDR3 has 14 residues. V was shortened by 0 bases and J by 4 bases, with 9 bases between the two germline ends. CDR3 DNA sequence: TGCGCCAGCAGCCAAGAACAGGGTTTCTATGGCTACACCTTC. It translates to CASSQEQGFYGYTF.

The chain uses TRBV4-2 and TRBJ1-1, with 10 positions matching TRBD1. The V and J ends lost 1 base and 6 bases, in that order; junction bases with no gene match: 5. The germline V gene has CDR1 LGHNA and CDR2 YNFKEQ. This CDR3 contains 15 residues. Here the CDR3 reads CASSQGPGQGSEAFF. CDR3 bases: TGTGCCAGCAGCCAAGGCCCGGGACAGGGGTCTGAAGCTTTCTTT.

This clone has only one observation. This rearrangement joins TRBV12-3 or TRBV12-4 to TRBJ2-1; D remains ambiguous. The CDR3 spans 11 residues. Trimming removed 6 bases at V and 8 bases at J, with 8 bases between. The CDR3 region is CASSLRYEQFF. The CDR3 nucleotides read TGTGCCAGCAGCCTAAGATATGAGCAGTTCTTC.

This clone occurred once. The DNA of the CDR3 is TGTGCCAGCAGCGGACCGGGACAGGGAAGTTCACCCCTCCACTTT. Translation gives CASSGPGQGSSPLHF. The rearrangement joins TRBV9 to TRBJ1-6; 9 bases are shared with TRBD1. The CDR3 length is 15 residues. The germline gives CDR1 SGDLS, CDR2 YYNGEE. V dropped 3 bases and J dropped 9; count of bases not matched to a gene: 7.

The chain combines TRBV18 with TRBJ1-2; D not certain. Trimming pared 1 base from V and 8 bases from J, leaving 14 bases between. Germline CDR1 is KGHSH and CDR2 is LQKENI. The CDR3 is 14 amino acids. Here the CDR3 reads CASSPLEELGGYTF. As DNA, the CDR3 is TGTGCCAGCTCACCACTGGAGGAGCTAGGGGGCTACACCTTC. The entire variable domain, with the rest obtained from reference TRBV18 and TRBJ1-2, is as follows: NAGVMQNPRHLVRRRGQEARLRCSPMKGHSHVYWYRQLPEEGLKFMVYLQKENIIDESGMPKERFSAEFPKEGPSILRIQQVVRGDSAAYFCASSPLEELGGYTFGSGTRLTVV.

The table lists this clone with a few counts. V and J are TRBV12-3 or TRBV12-4 and TRBJ1-4; D ambiguous. The CDR3 runs to 13 residues. Trimming took off 2 bases at V and 4 bases at J, with 5 bases between the two ends. The DNA for the CDR3 is TGTGCCAGCAGTTTAAGCGGTAATGAAAAACTGTTTTTT. It encodes CASSLSGNEKLFF.